This T cell receptor beta chain was sequenced for a study of T cell responses to AZD1222 COVID-19 vaccine. Broader study findings: In all cases, repertoires were sampled only after the peak T cell response. Baseline testing showed seropositivity in only six AZD1222 recipients. It should be noted that donors were predominantly white British and more often female, and clonal diversity was possibly underestimated. Spike-specific TCR breadth and depth rose after two AZD1222 doses.

Generated by immunoSEQ multiplex PCR, the TCRdb table keeps only in-frame clones and is missing some. Of 150,000 or so clones listed, roughly 88% are singletons. This CDR3 is built from 13 residues. V was pared by 10 bases and J by 5 bases, with 17 bases between. Germline V lookup: CDR1 MRHNA, CDR2 SNTAGT. As concerns this clone: Its specificity is not known.

The chain employs TRBV6-4 and TRBJ1-2, with D possibly being TRBD1 (5 bases). The specimen comprised peripheral blood, sampled on day 0 of MenACWY control vaccination. The sequence was obtained from an adult in good health. This CDR3 reads CAILPEGIYGYTF. The CDR3 nucleotides are TGTGCCATCCTCCCCGAGGGGATTTATGGCTACACCTTC.